The clone carrying this T cell receptor beta chain is judged medium-sized. The antigen is not known. Multiplex PCR amplified the TCR beta CDR3 region. Its first round ran for around 11 cycles with 32 V and 13 J primers. One entry per CDR3 protein results from TCRdb running MiXCR on the multiplex PCR reads. The repertoire includes over 14,000 distinct CDR3 sequences, about a third of them detected once, and roughly 15% sits in the top ten. This specimen comes from a study of immune heterogeneity within non-small cell lung tumors. In the study overall: There were a handful of squamous cell carcinomas, around ten non-squamous carcinomas and 1 tumor not otherwise specified.

Trimming removed 5 bases at V and 5 bases at J, with 10 bases between. This CDR3 is built from 13 residues. CDR1 and CDR2 from the germline V gene are SGHNT and YENEEA. General study results and limits: Both recurring identical dominant CDR3 beta clonotypes and site-unique high-frequency clones were observed across tumor sites within a patient. Clonotypes of T-cell receptor beta found at high frequency were largely distinct between individual patients.

The template consisted of bulk tumor genomic DNA, with roughly 0.65 ug used per sample. Surgical sampling yielded several biopsies per primary tumor (spaced far apart). Patients underwent curative surgery for untreated, newly diagnosed non-small cell lung cancer. Sample donors consisted of newly diagnosed non-small cell lung cancer patients who were undergoing surgery with curative intent. This TCR came from a woman aged 45-65 years with non-small cell lung cancer. Sequencing input: lung tumor tissue. This chain joins TRBV11-3 and TRBJ2-1; D not resolved. The CDR3 coding sequence is TGTGCCAGCAGCCCTACGGACGACAATGAGCAGTTCTTC. This sequence encodes CASSPTDDNEQFF.